These T cell receptor beta chains were read from a single sample in a study of regulatory T cells in long-lasting Graves disease. TCRdb itself ran the multiplex PCR reads through MiXCR, one entry per CDR3 protein. The sample comprises more than 450,000 distinct CDR3 sequences, more than 10% of which are singletons, and 7.5% to 9% rests with the top ten. These data were also filed under a second study, of T cells in Graves' hyperthyroidism and ophthalmopathy.

This specimen was peripheral blood mononuclear cells (PBMCs), taken at new diagnosis, from a patient treated with antithyroid drugs. The receptor set was obtained from a young woman with Graves disease. The CDR3 runs from the conserved cysteine through the conserved F or W. Fields, in order: clone size, J gene, D gene, V gene, CDR3 protein, CDR3 DNA. The D gene is left open where the match is weak. The size entry is marked missing in some rows and otherwise reads once, few, many or a size class.

many	TRBJ2-2	TRBD2	TRBV27	CASSSAIAGNQNTGELFF	TGTGCCAGCAGTTCGGCGATAGCGGGAAACCAGAACACCGGGGAGCTGTTTTTT
many	TRBJ2-3	TRBD2	TRBV7-2	CASAGVTDTQYF	TGTGCCAGCGCGGGGGTCACAGATACGCAGTATTTT
many	TRBJ1-5	TRBD1	TRBV6-1	CASSRTGLSNQPQHF	TGTGCCAGCAGCCGGACAGGGCTGAGCAATCAGCCCCAGCATTTT
many	TRBJ2-7	NA	TRBV6-1	CASSGYRRSDEQYF	TGTGCCAGCAGTGGTTACAGGCGGTCCGACGAGCAGTACTTC
many	TRBJ2-7	NA	TRBV12-3/TRBV12-4	CASSLTGEYEQYF	TGTGCCAGCAGTTTAACTGGGGAATACGAGCAGTACTTC
many	TRBJ2-7	NA	TRBV19	CASSIMAATYEQYF	TGTGCCAGTAGTATCATGGCGGCAACTTACGAGCAGTACTTC
NA	TRBJ1-2	NA	TRBV7-9	CASSSMGGYGYTF	TGTGCCAGCAGCTCGATGGGGGGCTATGGCTACACCTTC
many	TRBJ2-1	NA	TRBV11-3	CASSLGARAEQFF	TGTGCCAGCAGCTTAGGCGCGCGGGCCGAGCAGTTCTTC
many	TRBJ2-5	NA	TRBV10-2	CASSEGLRARETQYF	TGCGCCAGCAGTGAAGGTTTGAGGGCCCGGGAGACCCAGTACTTC
many	TRBJ2-3	TRBD1	TRBV10-3	CAIRTGREDTQYF	TGTGCCATTAGGACAGGGCGGGAAGATACGCAGTATTTT
many	TRBJ1-1	NA	TRBV5-1	CASSLEQPSGTEAFF	TGCGCCAGCAGCTTGGAGCAGCCTTCGGGCACTGAAGCTTTCTTT
NA	TRBJ2-3	NA	TRBV5-1	CASSSGPQSSTDTQYF	TGCGCCAGCAGCTCGGGACCTCAATCTAGCACAGATACGCAGTATTTT
many	TRBJ1-2	NA	TRBV3-1	CASSYLDLGYTF	TGTGCCAGCAGCTATCTGGACCTCGGCTACACCTTC
many	TRBJ2-5	NA	TRBV7-9	CASSLPTSNPETQYF	TGTGCCAGCAGCTTACCGACATCTAATCCGGAGACCCAGTACTTC
many	TRBJ2-1	TRBD2	TRBV19	CASSISLANNNEQFF	TGTGCCAGTAGTATCTCACTAGCGAACAACAATGAGCAGTTCTTC
many	TRBJ2-2	TRBD1	TRBV4-3	CASSQVWTGGTGELFF	TGCGCCAGCAGCCAAGTGTGGACAGGGGGCACCGGGGAGCTGTTTTTT
many	TRBJ2-2	NA	TRBV11-2	CASSFFDRSNTGELFF	TGTGCCAGCAGCTTTTTCGACAGATCGAACACCGGGGAGCTGTTTTTT
many	TRBJ2-5	TRBD2	TRBV25-1	CASSEGSGSRETQYF	TGTGCCAGCAGTGAAGGGAGCGGGAGTAGGGAGACCCAGTACTTC
many	TRBJ1-2	NA	TRBV6-1	CASTSTLGYGYTF	TGTGCCAGCACCTCAACTCTTGGCTATGGCTACACCTTC
NA	TRBJ2-5	TRBD2	TRBV6-2/TRBV6-3	CASSYVGLGRETQYF	TGTGCCAGCAGTTACGTGGGACTAGGGAGAGAGACCCAGTACTTC
many	TRBJ2-3	TRBD2	TRBV4-1	CASSQDRGLATTTDTQYF	TGCGCCAGCAGCCAAGATCGGGGACTAGCCACGACCACAGATACGCAGTATTTT
NA	TRBJ1-4	NA	TRBV6-1	CASRKTGREKLFF	TGTGCCAGCAGGAAGACAGGCCGGGAAAAACTGTTTTTT
few	TRBJ1-5	NA	TRBV5-6	CASSLASYSNQPQHF	TGTGCCAGCAGCTTGGCCAGCTATAGCAATCAGCCCCAGCATTTT
NA	TRBJ2-1	NA	TRBV9	CASSRWSGYSYNEQFF	TGTGCCAGCAGCCGATGGAGCGGGTATTCCTACAATGAGCAGTTCTTC
many	TRBJ2-3	TRBD1	TRBV7-3	CASSLTGQGASTDTQYF	TGTGCCAGCAGCTTAACGGGACAGGGGGCTAGCACAGATACGCAGTATTTT
many	TRBJ2-7	NA	TRBV11-2	CASSSTAYEQYF	TGTGCCAGCAGTTCCACGGCCTACGAGCAGTACTTC
many	TRBJ2-7	NA	TRBV10-3	CASSHRGPSSYEQYF	TGTGCCAGCTCCCATAGGGGCCCGAGCTCCTACGAGCAGTACTTC
many	TRBJ2-5	TRBD1	TRBV3-1	CASSQEFVRGGGQETQYF	TGTGCCAGCAGCCAAGAATTTGTGCGAGGGGGCGGACAAGAGACCCAGTACTTC
many	TRBJ2-1	NA	TRBV19	CAGSIDLEEAGEDEQFF	TGTGCCGGTAGTATAGATCTTGAGGAGGCAGGGGAGGATGAGCAGTTCTTC
many	TRBJ2-7	TRBD1	TRBV2	CASRLGQETYEQYF	TGTGCCAGCAGATTGGGACAGGAGACCTACGAGCAGTACTTC
few	TRBJ1-1	NA	TRBV5-5	CASSLVLSFRAFF	TGTGCCAGCAGCTTGGTATTGAGTTTTCGGGCTTTCTTT
many	TRBJ2-5	NA	TRBV19	CASSIAGWETQYF	TGTGCCAGTAGTATAGCGGGGTGGGAGACCCAGTACTTC
many	TRBJ1-1	NA	TRBV5-1	CASSPGDLNTEAFF	TGCGCCAGCAGTCCAGGGGACCTGAACACTGAAGCTTTCTTT
many	TRBJ2-3	TRBD2	TRBV3-1	CASSQGSGGPSTQYF	TGTGCCAGCAGCCAAGGTTCGGGAGGGCCGAGTACGCAGTATTTT
few	TRBJ1-3	NA	TRBV7-9	CASSLEATGAGNTIYF	TGTGCCAGCAGCTTAGAAGCGACAGGTGCGGGAAACACCATATATTTT
few	TRBJ2-7	NA	TRBV6-5	CASSYGHERAREQYF	TGTGCCAGCAGTTACGGTCATGAGAGGGCTCGGGAGCAGTACTTC
few	TRBJ2-1	NA	TRBV7-2	CASSLGITGFYGEQFF	TGTGCCAGCAGCTTAGGGATTACAGGGTTCTACGGTGAGCAGTTCTTC
many	TRBJ1-2	TRBD1	TRBV28	CASIIGTGVGGYTF	TGTGCCAGCATAATAGGAACAGGGGTTGGGGGCTACACCTTC
many	TRBJ1-3	NA	TRBV28	CASSLLVHPPGNTIYF	TGTGCCAGCAGTTTATTGGTACACCCTCCTGGAAACACCATATATTTT
few	TRBJ2-7	TRBD2	TRBV6-1	CASSTIGSGSRYF	TGTGCCAGCAGTACGATCGGAAGCGGGAGTCGGTACTTC
few	TRBJ2-7	NA	TRBV20-1	CSAGTSSYEQYF	TGCAGTGCTGGGACATCATCCTACGAGCAGTACTTC
few	TRBJ2-7	NA	TRBV27	CASSLLGNSYEQYF	TGTGCCAGCAGTTTATTAGGGAACTCCTACGAGCAGTACTTC
many	TRBJ2-1	TRBD2	TRBV24-1	CATSETAGKYEQFF	TGTGCCACCAGTGAAACAGCGGGAAAGTATGAGCAGTTCTTC
few	TRBJ1-1	NA	TRBV20-1	CSAKPGQNTEAFF	TGCAGTGCTAAACCCGGACAGAACACTGAAGCTTTCTTT
many	TRBJ1-2	NA	TRBV30	CAWSEPRNYGYTF	TGTGCCTGGAGTGAGCCACGAAACTATGGCTACACCTTC
NA	TRBJ1-1	NA	TRBV11-2	CASSPAVITEAFF	TGTGCCAGCAGCCCGGCCGTGATCACTGAAGCTTTCTTT
many	TRBJ2-1	NA	TRBV7-9	CASSSLSGSYNEQFF	TGTGCCAGCAGCTCCCTTAGCGGATCCTACAATGAGCAGTTCTTC
many	TRBJ2-1	TRBD2	TRBV12-3/TRBV12-4	CASSLVGLAANNEQFF	TGTGCCAGCAGTCTAGTAGGACTAGCGGCTAACAATGAGCAGTTCTTC
NA	TRBJ2-2	NA	TRBV2	CASSESPGTNTGELFF	TGTGCCAGCAGTGAGAGTCCGGGAACGAACACCGGGGAGCTGTTTTTT
many	TRBJ1-1	NA	TRBV7-9	CASSLTGHENTEAFF	TGTGCCAGCAGCTTAACGGGACACGAGAACACTGAAGCTTTCTTT
NA	TRBJ2-7	TRBD2	TRBV4-3	CASSQAGLAAYEQYF	TGCGCCAGCAGCCAGGCCGGACTAGCAGCCTACGAGCAGTACTTC
once	TRBJ2-1	NA	TRBV7-9	CASSLDFRSEQFF	TGTGCCAGCAGCTTAGATTTTCGAAGCGAGCAGTTCTTC
NA	TRBJ1-5	NA	TRBV6-2/TRBV6-3	CASSQGGDQPQHF	TGTGCCAGCAGCCAGGGTGGCGATCAGCCCCAGCATTTT
NA	TRBJ2-7	TRBD2	TRBV18	CASSHGTSGLYEQYF	TGTGCCAGCTCACACGGGACTAGCGGACTCTACGAGCAGTACTTC
few	TRBJ2-6	TRBD1	TRBV28	CASSPDRAKAPGANVLTF	TGTGCCAGCAGTCCAGACAGGGCTAAGGCACCTGGGGCCAACGTCCTGACTTTC
NA	TRBJ1-3	TRBD1	TRBV5-8	CASSLAPTGGGNTIYF	TGTGCCAGCAGCTTGGCTCCTACAGGGGGCGGAAACACCATATATTTT
many	TRBJ1-2	NA	TRBV24-1	CATSAGAYGYTF	TGTGCCACCAGTGCAGGGGCTTATGGCTACACCTTC
few	TRBJ2-7	NA	TRBV7-9	CASSLYRGGSEQYF	TGTGCCAGCAGCTTGTACAGGGGAGGCTCCGAGCAGTACTTC
many	TRBJ1-1	TRBD1	TRBV19	CASSTDRGAEAFF	TGTGCCAGTAGCACTGACAGGGGCGCTGAAGCTTTCTTT
many	TRBJ2-1	TRBD2	TRBV7-9	CASRLGGGPYNEQFF	TGTGCCAGCAGGCTCGGCGGGGGACCCTACAATGAGCAGTTCTTC